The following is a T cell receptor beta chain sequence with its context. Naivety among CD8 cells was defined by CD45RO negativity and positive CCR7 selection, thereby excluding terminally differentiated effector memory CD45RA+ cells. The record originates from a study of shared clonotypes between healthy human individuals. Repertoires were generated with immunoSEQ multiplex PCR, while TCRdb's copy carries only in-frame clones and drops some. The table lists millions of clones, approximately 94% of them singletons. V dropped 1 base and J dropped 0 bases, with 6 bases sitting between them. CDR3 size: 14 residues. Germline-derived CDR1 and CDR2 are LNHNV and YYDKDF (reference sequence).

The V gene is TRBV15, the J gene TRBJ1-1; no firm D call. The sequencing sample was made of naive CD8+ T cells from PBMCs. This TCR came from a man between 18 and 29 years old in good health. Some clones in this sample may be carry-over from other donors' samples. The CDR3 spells CATSRVLVNTEAFF. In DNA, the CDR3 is TGTGCCACCAGCAGAGTGTTGGTGAACACTGAAGCTTTCTTT.